The 29 T cell receptor beta chains given below trace back to one sample, sequenced in a study of spatial heterogeneity in lung cancer. Antigens for these TCRs are unknown. Specified time point: sample taken at primary tumor resection. TCRdb itself ran the 5' RACE reads through MiXCR, one entry per CDR3 protein. The profile shows about 19,000 distinct CDR3 sequences, about 9.6% of them singletons. Study findings and constraints: Counts that tracked tumor mutation counts were those of expanded intratumoral alpha and beta TCRs.

Sample: lung tumor tissue, taken at surgery. All receptors derive from a female donor with early-stage non-small cell lung cancer.

Only a few counts were recorded for this clonotype. Because the library targeted alpha chains, this beta chain is an off-target read whose size means little. The V gene is TRBV27, the J gene TRBJ2-5; D gene uncertain. Germline V lookup: CDR1 MNHEY, CDR2 SMNVEV (reference sequence). V dropped 7 bases and J dropped 1 base, with 10 bases sitting between them. The CDR3 extends over 13 amino acids. The CDR3 spells CASNRLGQETQYF. CDR3 coding DNA: TGTGCCAGCAATAGGTTAGGCCAAGAGACCCAGTACTTC.

This clonotype has a count of ten or more. The library was designed around alpha chains, so this beta chain is a stray read whose abundance carries little weight. The rearrangement uses TRBV4-3 and TRBJ2-2; maybe TRBD1 (5 bases). This CDR3 region has 14 residues. V was pared by 5 bases and J by 1 base, with 8 bases between. Germline CDR1 and CDR2: LGHNA and YSLEER. The chain's CDR3 is CASSSDRNTGELFF. The CDR3 DNA sequence: TGCGCCAGCAGCTCCGACAGGAACACCGGGGAGCTGTTTTTT.

This clonotype was seen more than once but under ten times. Little can be read into the size of this beta chain, an off-target read in a library designed for alpha chains. This rearrangement joins TRBV5-4 to TRBJ2-1, with TRBD1 matching 9 bases. The germline CDR1 and CDR2 sequences are SGHNT and YYREEE (reference sequence). The V and J ends lost 8 bases and 8 bases, in that order; junction bases with no gene match: 14. The CDR3 loop spans 15 amino acids. The CDR3 DNA reads as TGTGCCAGTAGAACAGGGGGCCGGGAACTTTATGAGCAGTTCTTC. Its translation: CASRTGGRELYEQFF.

Only a few counts were recorded for this clonotype. Found in a library prepared for alpha chains, this beta chain is an off-target read, and its abundance has little meaning. This sequence joins TRBV5-1 and TRBJ2-3; 7 bases map to TRBD1. Germline V CDR1 and CDR2: SGHRS, YFSETQ. This CDR3 has 16 residues. V lost 1 base and J lost 0; bases outside the gene matches: 5. The CDR3 region is CASSLQGDTSTDTQYF. CDR3 nucleotide sequence: TGCGCCAGCAGCTTGCAGGGGGATACTAGCACAGATACGCAGTATTTT.

This clonotype is medium-sized by share. Because this beta chain is a stray read in a library intended to capture alpha chains, its abundance should not be given much weight. The chain has TRBV7-3 and TRBJ2-5; D is perhaps TRBD2 (6 bases). Germline V gene sequence: CDR1 SGHTA, CDR2 FQGTGA. CDR3 length: 14 amino acids. V dropped 1 base and J dropped 5 bases, with 11 bases sitting between them. CDR3 sequence reads: CASSLSGEVETQYF. The CDR3 DNA is TGTGCCAGCAGCTTAAGTGGGGAGGTGGAGACCCAGTACTTC.

This clonotype was seen at least ten times. Within a library made for alpha chains, this beta chain is off target, and its count is uninformative. The V call is TRBV23-1, the J call TRBJ1-5; possible D gene TRBD1, 6 bases. TRBV23-1 is placed among ORFs of uncertain function. Trimming left V 2 bases short and J 6 bases short, with 11 bases between. The CDR3 extends over 14 amino acids. CDR3 residues: CASSQGTWGQPQHF. DNA of the CDR3: TGCGCCAGCAGTCAAGGGACATGGGGTCAGCCCCAGCATTTT.

The table lists this clonotype with many counts. Being off target in a library aimed at alpha chains, this beta chain has a size of little meaning. The chain carries TRBV28 and TRBJ2-3; maybe TRBD2 (7 bases). Between the trimmed V and J ends, which lost 7 bases and 6 bases, there was a span of 26 bases. This CDR3 has 17 amino acids. Germline CDR1 is MDHEN and CDR2 is SYDVKM. The CDR3: CASNPLAAQQDRDTQYF. The CDR3 nucleotides are TGTGCCAGCAACCCGCTAGCGGCCCAACAAGACAGGGATACGCAGTATTTT. The variable domain in full, completed from reference TRBV28 and TRBJ2-3, reads DVKVTQSSRYLVKRTGEKVFLECVQDMDHENMFWYRQDPGLGLRLIYFSYDVKMKEKGDIPEGYSVSREKKERFSLILESASTNQTSMYLCASNPLAAQQDRDTQYFGPGTRLTVL.

This clonotype was seen at least ten times. A library prepared for alpha chains yielded this beta chain as an off-target read; its size is of little meaning. In DNA form, the CDR3 reads TGTGCCAGCAGCTTAGGGGCGAACTACGAGCAGTACTTC. Residues: CASSLGANYEQYF. The chain links TRBV11-3 to TRBJ2-7; D uncertain. V lost 1 base, J lost 3 bases, and 7 bases lay in between. This CDR3 has 13 amino acids. Germline assignment: CDR1 SGHNT and CDR2 YENEEA. The full variable domain, rest sourced from reference TRBV11-3 and TRBJ2-7, is EAGVVQSPRYKIIEKKQPVAFWCNPISGHNTLYWYLQNLGQGPELLIRYENEEAVDDSQLPKDRFSAERLKGVDSTLKIQPAELGDSAVYLCASSLGANYEQYFGPGTRLTVT.

In the case of this clonotype: The library was designed around alpha chains, so this beta chain is a stray read whose abundance carries little weight. This chain joins TRBV7-9 and TRBJ2-5; TRBD2 matches at 11 bases. Unmatched junction bases numbered 3, after V lost 3 bases and J lost 6 bases. CDR1 is SEHNR, CDR2 FQNEAQ, per germline (reference sequence). The CDR3 covers 14 residues. The chain's CDR3 is CASSLTSGAKTQYF. CDR3 coding DNA: TGTGCCAGCAGCTTGACTAGCGGGGCAAAGACCCAGTACTTC.

As concerns this clonotype: The size of this beta chain means little, since it is a stray read in a library made for alpha chains. The chain employs TRBV3-1 and TRBJ2-5; 12 nucleotides align to TRBD2. The CDR3 is 18 residues long. J lost 1 base, V lost 1 base, and 7 bases had no gene match. The germline gives CDR1 LGHDT, CDR2 YNNKEL (reference sequence). CDR3 sequence: CASSQGLAGVFPQETQYF. DNA for the CDR3: TGTGCCAGCAGCCAAGGACTAGCGGGGGTGTTTCCCCAAGAGACCCAGTACTTC.

This clonotype was picked up many times. This beta chain appears as a stray read in a library generated for alpha chains; its size is not informative. This rearrangement joins TRBV7-8 to TRBJ2-1; TRBD2 matches at 7 bases. The V and J ends lost 6 bases and 9 bases, in that order; junction bases with no gene match: 8. CDR3 length equals 13 residues. Looked up from germline, CDR1 is SGHVS and CDR2 is FQNEAQ. CDR3: CASSSRLATEQFF. The CDR3 region has the DNA TGTGCCAGCAGTTCCCGACTAGCAACTGAGCAGTTCTTC.

This clonotype was observed a handful of times. This beta chain turned up in a library designed for alpha chains; as an off-target read, its abundance says little. In DNA, the CDR3 is TGTGCCAGCAGCCATCGGGACCGAGAGACCCAGTACTTC. This encodes CASSHRDRETQYF. The chain couples TRBV6-6 to TRBJ2-5; D is perhaps TRBD1 or TRBD2 (5 bases each). CDR1 is MNHNY and CDR2 is SVGAGI in the germline V gene (reference sequence). The CDR3 is 13 amino acids. V was trimmed by 6 bases and J by 4 bases, leaving 12 bases between them.

As to this clonotype: Since the library was made to target alpha chains, this beta chain is a stray read and its abundance is not meaningful. The chain employs TRBV4-1 and TRBJ1-3; D gene uncertain. The CDR3 runs to 15 residues. V shed 1 base and J shed 0 bases, with 7 bases lying between them. The V gene's germline CDR1 is MGHRA and CDR2 YSYEKL. CDR3 bases: TGCGCCAGCAGCCAAGGAGGTTCCTCTGGAAACACCATATATTTT. Translated, it gives CASSQGGSSGNTIYF.

This clonotype was seen at least ten times. This beta chain is a stray sequence in a library constructed for alpha chains; its clone size is not meaningful. The rearrangement links TRBV25-1 to TRBJ2-1; 13 nucleotides line up with TRBD2. Germline loops: CDR1 MGHDK, CDR2 SYGVNS. This CDR3 has 17 amino acids. V trimming: 4 bases; J trimming: 2 bases; junction bases outside the gene matches: 5. CDR3 DNA sequence: TGTGCCAGCAGTGGGTCTACTAGCGGGGGGGCCTACAATGAGCAGTTCTTC. It translates to CASSGSTSGGAYNEQFF. The full variable domain, in which reference TRBV25-1 and TRBJ2-1 provide the parts outside the CDR3, is EADIYQTPRYLVIGTGKKITLECSQTMGHDKMYWYQQDPGMELHLIHYSYGVNSTEKGDLSSESTVSRIRTEHFPLTLESARPSHTSQYLCASSGSTSGGAYNEQFFGPGTRLTVL.

This clonotype was recorded at least ten times. This beta chain was picked up by a library intended for alpha chains and is off target, so its count carries little meaning. The V gene is TRBV2, the J gene TRBJ2-1, with TRBD2 as a possible D gene (5 bases). The CDR3 runs to 13 residues. Trimming removed 8 bases at V and 4 bases at J, with 12 bases between. From germline, CDR1 is SNHLY and CDR2 FYNNEI. In nucleotides, the CDR3 is TGTGCCAGCCAGGAGGCGCCGTACAATGAGCAGTTCTTC. Protein: CASQEAPYNEQFF.

This clonotype was observed many times. This beta chain is an off-target read within a library intended for alpha chains, so its frequency means little. The rearrangement links TRBV12-5 to TRBJ2-3; D might be TRBD1 or TRBD2, each matching 5 bases. Per germline, CDR1 LGHNT and CDR2 FRNRAP. There are 14 residues in the CDR3. The V and J ends lost 5 bases and 2 bases respectively, with 11 bases between them. DNA for the CDR3: TGTGCTAGTGGTCTGGGGACCACCACAGATACGCAGTATTTT. Its protein is CASGLGTTTDTQYF.

Ten or more counts support this clonotype. Because the library targeted alpha chains, this beta chain is an off-target read whose size means little. The CDR3 nucleotides are TGCAGCGTTGAGACAGGGAGCACAGATACGCAGTATTTT. It codes for CSVETGSTDTQYF. The rearrangement links TRBV29-1 to TRBJ2-3; 7 nucleotides agree with TRBD1. Germline V lookup: CDR1 SQVTM, CDR2 ANQGSEA. The V gene end was trimmed by 3 bases and the J gene end by 0 bases; junction bases not matched to a gene: 0. The CDR3 runs 13 residues.

In regard to this clonotype: A library made for alpha chains picked up this beta chain off target, so its size means little. V usage is TRBV29-1 and J usage is TRBJ1-1; no clear D gene. The CDR3 totals 12 residues. Per the germline V gene, CDR1 is SQVTM and CDR2 is ANQGSEA. V shed 2 bases and J shed 1 base, with 5 bases lying between them. The CDR3 DNA follows: TGCAGCGTTGAAAGGCAGAACACTGAAGCTTTCTTT. Residues: CSVERQNTEAFF.

This clonotype was seen a few times. For a library built for alpha chains, this beta chain is a stray read; little rests on its size. V usage is TRBV18 and J usage is TRBJ1-1, with D tentatively TRBD1 (6 bases). Germline V gene lookup returns CDR1 KGHSH and CDR2 LQKENI. V was trimmed by 3 bases and J by 1 base, leaving 12 bases between them. The CDR3 totals 15 residues. For the CDR3, the DNA is TGTGCCAGCTCACCGCCCAGGGGTGAGAACACTGAAGCTTTCTTT. Protein: CASSPPRGENTEAFF.

This clonotype was recorded at least ten times. This beta chain was picked up by a library intended for alpha chains and is off target, so its count carries little meaning. The gene calls are TRBV28 and TRBJ1-3, with no clear D. V lost 3 bases and J lost 0, with 6 bases in between. The CDR3 has 14 amino acids. Per the germline V gene, CDR1 is MDHEN and CDR2 is SYDVKM. CDR3 residues: CASSFASSGNTIYF. The CDR3 DNA sequence: TGTGCCAGCAGTTTCGCAAGCTCTGGAAACACCATATATTTT.

This clonotype was seen many times. Within a library made for alpha chains, this beta chain is off target, and its count is uninformative. The CDR3: CASSGGSPWVRSPLHF. The CDR3 DNA follows: TGTGCCAGCAGCGGGGGGAGCCCTTGGGTTCGTTCACCCCTCCACTTT. This sequence joins TRBV9 and TRBJ1-6, with a weak D call TRBD1 (5 bases). The CDR3 consists of 16 residues. CDR1 is SGDLS, CDR2 YYNGEE, per germline. The V gene lost 3 bases and the J gene lost 9 bases, with 19 bases spanning the gap. Complete variable domain (other parts from reference TRBV9 and TRBJ1-6): DSGVTQTPKHLITATGQRVTLRCSPRSGDLSVYWYQQSLDQGLQFLIQYYNGEERAKGNILERFSAQQFPDLHSELNLSSLELGDSALYFCASSGGSPWVRSPLHFGNGTRLTVT.

This clonotype ranks as medium-sized. This beta chain is a stray read from a library made for alpha chains; its abundance is not meaningful. V usage is TRBV12-3 or TRBV12-4 and J usage is TRBJ1-1; tentative D call: TRBD1 (6 bases). The length of the CDR3 is 16 residues. V lost 7 bases, J lost 1 base, and 19 bases lay in between. CDR3 in amino acids: CASTFSRGPGNTEAFF. The CDR3 DNA reads as TGTGCCAGCACTTTTTCCCGGGGGCCGGGGAACACTGAAGCTTTCTTT.

Notes on this clonotype: This beta chain is a stray read from a library made for alpha chains; its abundance is not meaningful. The CDR3 coding sequence is TGTGCCAGCAGTTCCTTTCCCTATGGCTACACCTTC. This sequence encodes CASSSFPYGYTF. The chain carries TRBV28 and TRBJ1-2, with no clear D. The V gene lost 4 bases and the J gene lost 4 bases, with 7 bases spanning the gap. The CDR3 spans 12 residues. CDR1 and CDR2 from the germline V gene are MDHEN and SYDVKM.

This clonotype is termed medium-sized (0.01 to 0.1%). Because the library targeted alpha chains, this beta chain is an off-target read whose size means little. This CDR3 reads CASVIGTGGETQYF. The CDR3 DNA follows: TGTGCCAGCGTCATTGGGACAGGTGGAGAGACCCAGTACTTC. The chain joins TRBV6-2 or TRBV6-3 to TRBJ2-5, with 8 positions matching TRBD1. The CDR3 runs to 14 residues. V gave up 8 bases and J gave up 4 bases; unmatched junction bases: 9. Germline V CDR1 and CDR2: MNHEY, SVGEGT.

The table lists this clonotype with many counts. This beta chain is a stray sequence in a library constructed for alpha chains; its clone size is not meaningful. The chain uses TRBV7-2 and TRBJ1-2, with D possibly matching TRBD1 (5 bases). CDR1 is SGHTA, CDR2 FQGNSA, per germline. V was trimmed by 0 bases and J by 7 bases, leaving 6 bases between them. The CDR3 loop spans 12 amino acids. The CDR3 nucleotides read TGTGCCAGCAGCTTAGCCAGGGTTGGCTACACCTTC. Translation gives CASSLARVGYTF.

Points on this clonotype: The library was prepared for alpha chains; this beta chain is a stray read, so its frequency means little. The V call is TRBV6-5, the J call TRBJ1-6; no clear D. Trimming stripped 2 bases from V and 7 bases from J, with 12 bases between. The CDR3 loop spans 15 amino acids. CDR1 is MNHEY, CDR2 SVGAGI, per germline. The CDR3 region has the DNA TGTGCCAGCAGTTACGAGGTGTCAGTAAATTCACCCCTCCACTTT. This sequence encodes CASSYEVSVNSPLHF.

This clonotype was picked up many times. The library was prepared for alpha chains; this beta chain is a stray read, so its frequency means little. The gene calls are TRBV3-1 and TRBJ2-7; tentative D call: TRBD2 (7 bases). Germline V lookup: CDR1 LGHDT, CDR2 YNNKEL (reference sequence). The CDR3 length is 20 residues. Deletions cut 4 bases from V and 2 bases from J, with 30 bases between. The CDR3 DNA is TGTGCCAGCAGCCCAAGCAGCCTAGGTCGGGGGGCGATCGGAACCTACGAGCAGTACTTC. As protein: CASSPSSLGRGAIGTYEQYF.

This clonotype was observed a single time. This beta chain lies outside the target of a library built for alpha chains; its clone size means little. V is TRBV14 and J is TRBJ2-6, with D uncertain. Looked up from germline, CDR1 is SGHDN and CDR2 is FVKESK. The CDR3 is made up of 15 amino acids. V shed 4 bases and J shed 1 base, with 8 bases lying between them. The CDR3 here is CASSRYSSGANVLTF. In nucleotides, the CDR3 is TGTGCCAGCAGCCGATATAGTTCTGGGGCCAACGTCCTGACTTTC.

This clonotype was counted only a few times. This beta chain was picked up by a library intended for alpha chains and is off target, so its count carries little meaning. The rearrangement links TRBV5-1 to TRBJ2-5; 9 nucleotides line up with TRBD1. V shed 6 bases and J 5 bases; nucleotides not matched to a gene: 8. From germline, CDR1 is SGHRS and CDR2 YFSETQ. This CDR3 has 14 amino acids. CDR3 sequence: CASNQQGALETQYF. In DNA, the CDR3 is TGCGCCAGCAATCAACAGGGGGCATTGGAGACCCAGTACTTC.